The 14 T cell receptor beta chains below all came from one sample that was sequenced in a study of OX40 agonist ivuxolimab in advanced cancers. Assay used: immunoSEQ multiplex PCR; TCRdb lists only in-frame clones, some missing. The sample records about 42,000 clones, about 88% being singletons. The source material was CD4+ or CD8+ T cells sorted from blood, sampled in a trial of the OX40 agonist ivuxolimab. The receptor set was obtained from an adult with an advanced solid tumor such as melanoma, head and neck, liver or kidney cancer.

This chain links TRBV5-4 with TRBJ2-7, with 11 positions matching TRBD2. The germline V gene has CDR1 SGHNT and CDR2 YYREEE (reference sequence). The ends lost 6 bases at V and 2 bases at J; junction bases unmatched: 7. The CDR3 loop spans 15 amino acids. The CDR3, as DNA: TGTGCCAGCACCCTAGCGGGAGGTAAACCCTACGAGCAGTACTTC. As protein: CASTLAGGKPYEQYF.

The V and J genes are TRBV6-6 and TRBJ1-1; tentatively, D is TRBD1 (6 bases). Trimming took off 2 bases at V and 7 bases at J, with 11 bases between the two ends. Germline V gene data show CDR1 as MNHNY and CDR2 as SVGAGI (reference sequence). This CDR3 is 13 amino acids long. CDR3: CASSYAGQYEAFF. The DNA for the CDR3 is TGTGCCAGCAGTTACGCAGGACAGTATGAAGCTTTCTTT.

In DNA form, the CDR3 reads TGTGCCAGCAGCTATGACAGGGGCAGGCCTGCTGCGGCTTTCTTT. It translates to CASSYDRGRPAAAFF. V and J are TRBV5-6 and TRBJ1-1, with 8 bases identical to TRBD1. V was pared by 3 bases and J by 11 bases, with 15 bases of the junction left unmatched. CDR1 and CDR2 (germline): SGHDT, YYEEEE. The CDR3 extends over 15 amino acids.

The chain uses TRBV7-9 and TRBJ2-1, with D unclear. In germline, CDR1 is SEHNR, CDR2 FQNEAQ (reference sequence). V was cut by 1 base and J by 4 bases, with 2 bases left in between. CDR3 length: 12 amino acids. The CDR3 loop is CASSLDYNEQFF. In DNA form, the CDR3 reads TGTGCCAGCAGCTTAGATTACAATGAGCAGTTCTTC.

This clone was detected only once. J is TRBJ2-1 and V is TRBV28; perhaps D is TRBD1 or TRBD2 (5 bases each). Germline CDR1 reads MDHEN; CDR2 reads SYDVKM. The CDR3 has 12 amino acids. The V end was cut by 7 bases, the J end by 6 bases, with 10 bases between. CDR3 loop: CASTEGTNEQFF. DNA of the CDR3: TGTGCCAGCACCGAGGGGACCAATGAGCAGTTCTTC.

The chain uses TRBV5-4 and TRBJ2-3; D remains ambiguous. Germline V gene sequence: CDR1 SGHNT, CDR2 YYREEE (reference sequence). The CDR3 runs 13 residues. V was shortened by 0 bases and J by 6 bases, with 8 bases between the two germline ends. The CDR3 loop reads CASSLVIRDTQYF. The CDR3 nucleotides are TGTGCCAGCAGCTTGGTAATTAGGGATACGCAGTATTTT.

This clone was observed a single time. J is TRBJ2-7 and V is TRBV6-5; a possible D gene is TRBD1 (5 bases). V was shortened by 2 bases and J by 6 bases, with 14 bases between the two germline ends. This CDR3 spans 14 amino acids. CDR1 is MNHEY and CDR2 is SVGAGI in the germline V gene. The CDR3, as DNA: TGTGCCAGCAGTTACAGGGGAACGTCTTCCGAGCAGTACTTC. This gives the protein CASSYRGTSSEQYF.

This chain's CDR3 is CASSLRGGTTSLEQFF. CDR3 nucleotide sequence: TGTGCCAGCAGCTTGAGAGGGGGGACTACCTCTTTGGAGCAGTTCTTC. The rearrangement joins TRBV7-3 to TRBJ2-1, with D perhaps TRBD2 (7 bases). The V end was cut by 3 bases, the J end by 10 bases, with 22 bases between. The CDR3 loop spans 16 amino acids. Germline V lookup: CDR1 SGHTA, CDR2 FQGTGA.

The chain joins TRBV5-1 to TRBJ2-2; 9 nucleotides match TRBD1. CDR3 length: 13 residues. Germline V gives CDR1 SGHRS, CDR2 YFSETQ. V dropped 4 bases and J dropped 6; count of bases not matched to a gene: 1. CDR3 nucleotides: TGCGCCAGCAGCAGACAGGGGGCCGGGGAGCTGTTTTTT. It encodes CASSRQGAGELFF.

The chain combines TRBV19 with TRBJ1-1; 8 bases match TRBD1. Germline V CDR1 and CDR2: LNHDA, SQIVND (reference sequence). V was clipped by 7 bases and J by 6 bases; unmatched bases: 13. The CDR3 contains 15 residues. Here the CDR3 DNA reads TGTGCCAGTATATCCCCCGACAGGGGAGTTTCTGAAGCTTTCTTT. It codes for CASISPDRGVSEAFF.

This chain connects TRBV10-3 to TRBJ2-7, with 12 bases aligning to TRBD2. This CDR3 comprises 14 residues. The germline V gene has CDR1 ENHRY and CDR2 SYGVKD. The V gene end was trimmed by 7 bases and the J gene end by 3 bases; junction bases not matched to a gene: 4. The CDR3 DNA sequence: TGTGCCATCACCGCACTAGCGGGAGGCTACGAGCAGTACTTC. Translation gives CAITALAGGYEQYF.

The V gene is TRBV7-7, the J gene TRBJ2-2, with D perhaps TRBD2 (5 bases). Germline V lookup: CDR1 SSHAT, CDR2 FNYEAQ (reference sequence). The CDR3 loop spans 15 amino acids. DNA of the CDR3: TGTGCTAGCGAGGCCTGGGGTGGGAACACCGGGGAGCTGTTTTTT. Protein: CASEAWGGNTGELFF.

V is TRBV30 and J is TRBJ1-3; the D is unclear. Trimming removed 2 bases from V and 2 bases from J, with 7 bases in between. CDR1 is GTSNPN and CDR2 is SVGIG in the germline V gene (reference sequence). The CDR3 sequence is 13 residues long. The CDR3, as DNA: TGTGCCTGGAGTCGAGGGACTGGAAACACCATATATTTT. Translation: CAWSRGTGNTIYF.

V usage is TRBV5-1 and J usage is TRBJ2-1; 14 positions match TRBD2. J was trimmed by 9 bases and V by 6 bases; bases with no gene match: 5. Looked up from germline, CDR1 is SGHRS and CDR2 is YFSETQ. The length of the CDR3 is 14 residues. The chain's CDR3 is CASIGLAGGGEQFF. The DNA of the CDR3 is TGCGCCAGCATAGGACTAGCGGGAGGAGGTGAGCAGTTCTTC.